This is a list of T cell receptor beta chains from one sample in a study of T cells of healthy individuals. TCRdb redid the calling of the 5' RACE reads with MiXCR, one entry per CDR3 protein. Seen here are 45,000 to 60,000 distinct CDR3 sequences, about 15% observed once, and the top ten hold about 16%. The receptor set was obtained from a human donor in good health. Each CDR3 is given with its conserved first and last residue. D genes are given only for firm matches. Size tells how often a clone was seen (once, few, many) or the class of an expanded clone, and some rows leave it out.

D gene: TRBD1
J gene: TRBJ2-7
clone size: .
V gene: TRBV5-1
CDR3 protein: CASSDASGTGGLYSYEQYF
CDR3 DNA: TGCGCCAGCAGCGACGCTTCCGGGACAGGGGGACTCTACTCCTACGAGCAGTACTTC

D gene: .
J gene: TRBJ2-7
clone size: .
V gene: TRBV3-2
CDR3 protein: CASSQGAGGTYEQYF
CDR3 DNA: TGTGCCAGCAGCCAAGGGGCAGGGGGGACCTACGAGCAGTACTTC

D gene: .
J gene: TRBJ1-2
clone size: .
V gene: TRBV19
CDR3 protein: CASSTPHQVNYGYTF
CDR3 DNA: TGTGCCAGTAGTACCCCCCACCAGGTTAACTATGGCTACACCTTC

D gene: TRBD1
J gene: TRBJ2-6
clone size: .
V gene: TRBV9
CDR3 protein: CASSVAYRGTGANVLTF
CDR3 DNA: TGTGCCAGCAGCGTAGCTTACAGGGGCACTGGGGCCAACGTCCTGACTTTC

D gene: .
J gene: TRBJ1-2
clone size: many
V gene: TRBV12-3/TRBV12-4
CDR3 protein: CASSNGGYGYTF
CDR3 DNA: TGTGCCAGCAGCAACGGAGGATATGGCTACACCTTC

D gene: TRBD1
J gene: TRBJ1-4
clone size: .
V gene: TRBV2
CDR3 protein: CASRQGAGEKLFF
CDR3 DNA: TGTGCCAGCAGACAGGGGGCAGGTGAAAAACTGTTTTTT

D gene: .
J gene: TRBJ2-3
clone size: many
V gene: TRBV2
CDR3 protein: CASSDTYPTDTQYF
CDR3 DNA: TGTGCCAGCAGTGACACTTACCCCACAGATACGCAGTATTTT

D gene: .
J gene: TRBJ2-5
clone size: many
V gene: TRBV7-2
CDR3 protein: CASSPKETQYF
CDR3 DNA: TGTGCCAGCAGCCCGAAAGAGACCCAGTACTTC

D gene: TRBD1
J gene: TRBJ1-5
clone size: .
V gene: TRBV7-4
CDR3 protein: CASSLRTGLNQPQHF
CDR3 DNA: TGTGCCAGCAGCCTCCGGACAGGGTTGAATCAGCCCCAGCATTTT

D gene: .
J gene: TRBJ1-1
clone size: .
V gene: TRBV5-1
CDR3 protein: CASSLEVIGATEAFF
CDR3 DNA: TGCGCCAGCAGCTTGGAAGTGATAGGGGCCACTGAAGCTTTCTTT

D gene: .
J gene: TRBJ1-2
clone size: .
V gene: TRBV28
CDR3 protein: CASGGGGYGYTF
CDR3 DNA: TGTGCCAGCGGGGGGGGGGGCTATGGCTACACCTTC

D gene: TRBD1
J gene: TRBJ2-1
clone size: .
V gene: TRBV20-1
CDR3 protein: CSARDRTGSTLLLFNEQFF
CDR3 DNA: TGCAGTGCTAGAGATCGGACAGGGAGTACCCTATTACTCTTCAATGAGCAGTTCTTC

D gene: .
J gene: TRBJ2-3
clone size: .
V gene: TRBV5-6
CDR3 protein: CASSQAGHPDTQYF
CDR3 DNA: TGTGCCAGCAGCCAAGCGGGACATCCAGATACGCAGTATTTT

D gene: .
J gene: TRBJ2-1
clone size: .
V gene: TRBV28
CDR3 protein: CASSLWQDSYNEQFF
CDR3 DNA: TGTGCCAGCAGTTTATGGCAGGACTCCTACAATGAGCAGTTCTTC

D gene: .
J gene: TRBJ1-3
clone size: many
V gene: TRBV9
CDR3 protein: CASSAVQGFGNTIYF
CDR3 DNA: TGTGCCAGCAGCGCCGTCCAGGGGTTTGGAAACACCATATATTTT

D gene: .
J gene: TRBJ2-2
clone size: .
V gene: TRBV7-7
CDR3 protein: CASSLSPTSPGELFF
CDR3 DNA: TGTGCCAGCAGCTTAAGTCCCACTAGCCCCGGGGAGCTGTTTTTT

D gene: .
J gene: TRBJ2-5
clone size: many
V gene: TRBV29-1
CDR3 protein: CSVERQETQYF
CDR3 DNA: TGCAGCGTTGAAAGACAAGAGACCCAGTACTTC

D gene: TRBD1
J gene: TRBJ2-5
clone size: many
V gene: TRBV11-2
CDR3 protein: CASSLGDWWTGNQETQYF
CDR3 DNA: TGTGCCAGCAGCTTAGGGGATTGGTGGACAGGGAACCAAGAGACCCAGTACTTC

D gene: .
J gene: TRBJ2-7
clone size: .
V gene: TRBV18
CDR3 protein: CASSPYGSQGSYEQYF
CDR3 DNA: TGTGCCAGCTCACCATACGGTAGCCAGGGAAGCTACGAGCAGTACTTC

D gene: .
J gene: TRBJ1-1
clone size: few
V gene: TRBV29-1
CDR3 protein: CSVEQREAFF
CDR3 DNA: TGCAGCGTTGAACAGCGCGAAGCTTTCTTT

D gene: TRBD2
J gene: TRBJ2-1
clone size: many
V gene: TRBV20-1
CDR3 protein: CSALASGSFYNEQFF
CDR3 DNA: TGCAGTGCTCTCGCTAGCGGGAGTTTCTACAATGAGCAGTTCTTC

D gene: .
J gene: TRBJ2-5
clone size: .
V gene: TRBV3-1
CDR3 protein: CASSFGPQETQYF
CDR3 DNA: TGTGCCAGCAGCTTCGGGCCCCAAGAGACCCAGTACTTC

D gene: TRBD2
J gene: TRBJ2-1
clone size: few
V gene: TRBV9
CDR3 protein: CASSARLAGAREQFF
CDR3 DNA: TGTGCCAGCAGCGCGAGACTAGCGGGGGCAAGGGAGCAGTTCTTC

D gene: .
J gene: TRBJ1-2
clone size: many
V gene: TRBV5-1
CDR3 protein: CASSLEQRKEAGYTF
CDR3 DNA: TGCGCCAGCAGCTTGGAACAAAGAAAAGAGGCAGGCTACACCTTC

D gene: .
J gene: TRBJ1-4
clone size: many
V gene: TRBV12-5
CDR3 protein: CASAPGHANEKLFF
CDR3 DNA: TGTGCTAGTGCTCCGGGACACGCTAATGAAAAACTGTTTTTT

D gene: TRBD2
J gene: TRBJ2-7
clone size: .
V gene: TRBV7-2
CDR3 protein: CASSLVSASGSSYEQYF
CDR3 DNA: TGTGCCAGCAGCTTAGTGTCCGCTAGCGGGAGTTCCTACGAGCAGTACTTC

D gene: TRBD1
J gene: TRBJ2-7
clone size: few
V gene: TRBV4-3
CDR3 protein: CASSQGRTGGYEQYF
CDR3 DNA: TGCGCCAGCAGCCAAGGGAGAACAGGGGGGTACGAGCAGTACTTC

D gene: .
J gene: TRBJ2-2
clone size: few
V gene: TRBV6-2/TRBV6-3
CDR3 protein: CASRPDIFPNTGELFF
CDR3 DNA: TGTGCCAGTCGGCCGGACATTTTCCCGAACACCGGGGAGCTGTTTTTT

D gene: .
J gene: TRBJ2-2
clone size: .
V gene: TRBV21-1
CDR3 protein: CASSKEGKKEENTGELFF
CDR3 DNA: TGTGCCAGCAGCAAAGAGGGGAAAAAAGAGGAGAACACCGGGGAGCTGTTTTTT

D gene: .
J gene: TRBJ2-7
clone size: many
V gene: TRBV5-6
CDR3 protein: CASSSVTVNYEQYF
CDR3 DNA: TGTGCCAGCAGCTCTGTGACAGTAAACTACGAGCAGTACTTC

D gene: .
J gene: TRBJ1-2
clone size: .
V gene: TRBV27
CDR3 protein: CASRAEDYCYTF
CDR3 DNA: TGTGCCAGCAGGGCGGAAGACTATTGCTACACCTTC

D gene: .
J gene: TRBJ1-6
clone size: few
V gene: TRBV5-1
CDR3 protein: CASSLVPGTSSYNSPLHF
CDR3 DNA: TGCGCCAGCAGCTTGGTACCCGGGACAAGCTCCTATAATTCACCCCTCCACTTT

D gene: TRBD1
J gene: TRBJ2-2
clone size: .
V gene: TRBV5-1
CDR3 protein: CASSPKPGQGATGELFF
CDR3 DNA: TGCGCCAGCAGCCCAAAGCCCGGACAGGGGGCCACCGGGGAGCTGTTTTTT

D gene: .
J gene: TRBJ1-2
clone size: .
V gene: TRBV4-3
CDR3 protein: CASSQDQITNYGYTF
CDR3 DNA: TGCGCCAGCAGCCAAGATCAGATTACTAACTATGGCTACACCTTC

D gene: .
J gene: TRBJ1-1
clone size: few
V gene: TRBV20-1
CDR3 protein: CSARGAFLSGLNTEAFF
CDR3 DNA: TGCAGTGCTAGGGGCGCCTTCCTCAGCGGCCTGAACACTGAAGCTTTCTTT

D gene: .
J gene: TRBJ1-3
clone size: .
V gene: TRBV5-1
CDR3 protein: CASSPGSEGNTIYF
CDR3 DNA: TGCGCCAGCAGCCCCGGGTCCGAGGGAAACACCATATATTTT

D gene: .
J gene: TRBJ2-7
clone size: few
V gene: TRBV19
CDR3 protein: CASSPDNTYEQYF
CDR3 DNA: TGTGCCAGTAGTCCGGACAATACCTACGAGCAGTACTTC

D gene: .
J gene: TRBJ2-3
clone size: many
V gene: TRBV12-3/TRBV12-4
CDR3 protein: CASSLAVRGTQYF
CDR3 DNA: TGTGCCAGCAGTTTAGCGGTCCGGGGGACGCAGTATTTT

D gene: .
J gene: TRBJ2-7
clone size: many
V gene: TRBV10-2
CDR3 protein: CATSGAYEQYF
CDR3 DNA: TGCGCCACCAGCGGAGCCTACGAGCAGTACTTC

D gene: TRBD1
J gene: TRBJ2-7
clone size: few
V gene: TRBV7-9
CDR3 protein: CASSSRTGSYEQYF
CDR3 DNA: TGTGCCAGCAGCTCCCGGACAGGATCTTACGAGCAGTACTTC

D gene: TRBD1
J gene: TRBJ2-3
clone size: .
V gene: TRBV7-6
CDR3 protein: CASSLERTGSDTQYF
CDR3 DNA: TGTGCCAGCAGCTTAGAACGGACAGGGTCAGATACGCAGTATTTT

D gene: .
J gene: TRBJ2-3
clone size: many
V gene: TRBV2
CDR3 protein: CASRSGPGGTQYF
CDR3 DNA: TGTGCCAGCAGATCGGGGCCCGGGGGTACGCAGTATTTT

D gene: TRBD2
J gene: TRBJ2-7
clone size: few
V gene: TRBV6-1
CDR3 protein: CATGTSFTYEQYF
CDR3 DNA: TGTGCCACCGGGACTAGCTTCACCTACGAGCAGTACTTC

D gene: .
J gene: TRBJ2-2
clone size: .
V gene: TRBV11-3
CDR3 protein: CASSLAQSPGELFF
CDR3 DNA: TGTGCCAGCAGCTTAGCTCAGAGTCCCGGGGAGCTGTTTTTT

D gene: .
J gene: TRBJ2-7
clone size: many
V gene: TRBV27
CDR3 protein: CASSLREWGKQSYEQYF
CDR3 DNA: TGTGCCAGCAGTTTACGTGAGTGGGGGAAGCAGTCCTACGAGCAGTACTTC

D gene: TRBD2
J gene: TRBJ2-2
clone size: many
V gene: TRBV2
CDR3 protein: CASTLTSPGTGELFF
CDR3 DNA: TGTGCCAGCACTCTGACTAGCCCGGGCACCGGGGAGCTGTTTTTT

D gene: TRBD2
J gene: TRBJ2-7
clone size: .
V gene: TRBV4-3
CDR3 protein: CASSQDRGLAGAYEQYF
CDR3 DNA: TGCGCCAGCAGCCAAGATAGGGGACTAGCGGGGGCCTACGAGCAGTACTTC

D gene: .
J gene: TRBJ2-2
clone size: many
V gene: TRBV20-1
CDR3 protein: CSASGLRAGELFF
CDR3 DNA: .

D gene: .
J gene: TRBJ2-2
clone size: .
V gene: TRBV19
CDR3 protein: CAGQGLTGELFF
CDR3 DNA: TGTGCCGGGCAGGGGTTGACCGGGGAGCTGTTTTTT

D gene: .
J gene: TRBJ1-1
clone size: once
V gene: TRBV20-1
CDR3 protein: CSAMGRLTYTEAFF
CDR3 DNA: TGCAGTGCTATGGGACGGCTGACCTACACTGAAGCTTTCTTT

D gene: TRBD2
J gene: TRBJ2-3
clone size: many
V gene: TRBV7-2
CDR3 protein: CASRTSGYSTDTQYF
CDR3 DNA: TGTGCCAGCAGAACTAGCGGATACAGCACAGATACGCAGTATTTT

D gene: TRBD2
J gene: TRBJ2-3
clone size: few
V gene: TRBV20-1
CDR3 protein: CSAFRREGTDTQYF
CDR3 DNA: TGCAGTGCTTTCCGACGGGAGGGGACAGATACGCAGTATTTT

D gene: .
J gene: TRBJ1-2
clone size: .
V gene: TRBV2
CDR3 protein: CASSLTGENYGYTF
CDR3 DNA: TGTGCCAGCAGTCTTACAGGAGAGAACTATGGCTACACCTTC

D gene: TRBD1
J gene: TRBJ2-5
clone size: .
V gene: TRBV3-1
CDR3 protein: CASSQERDRGYQETQYF
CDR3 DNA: TGTGCCAGCAGCCAAGAGCGCGACAGGGGGTACCAAGAGACCCAGTACTTC

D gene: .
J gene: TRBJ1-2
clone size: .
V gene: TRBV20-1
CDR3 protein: CSASPRSKRRYGYTF
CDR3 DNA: TGCAGTGCTAGCCCCAGGTCAAAGAGGAGATATGGCTACACCTTC

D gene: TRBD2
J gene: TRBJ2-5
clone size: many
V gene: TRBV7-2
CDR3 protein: CASSLGLAGGVQETQYF
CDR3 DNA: TGTGCCAGCAGCCTGGGACTAGCGGGGGGGGTGCAAGAGACCCAGTACTTC

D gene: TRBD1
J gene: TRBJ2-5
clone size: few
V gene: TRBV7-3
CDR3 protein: CASSTGGRQETQYF
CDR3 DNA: TGTGCCAGCAGCACAGGGGGCCGGCAAGAGACCCAGTACTTC